Following are 30 T cell receptor beta chains from one sample sequenced in a study of immune evolution from preneoplasia to lung adenocarcinoma. The repertoire was sequenced with immunoSEQ multiplex PCR; TCRdb's copy has only in-frame clones and lacks some. The sample lists thousands of clones, roughly 80% occurring once. The source material was FFPE minimally invasive lung adenocarcinoma tissue. The receptors come from a donor at least 70 years old with lung adenocarcinoma.

V and J are TRBV28 and TRBJ2-1, with D possibly matching TRBD1 (6 bases). The CDR3 has 14 residues. The V gene's germline CDR1 is MDHEN and CDR2 SYDVKM. The germline V and J ends were trimmed by 2 bases and 11 bases, with 16 bases remaining between them. The CDR3 nucleotides are TGTGCCAGCAGTTTAGGGGGCGCTTCGTCCCAGCAGTTCTTC. It is translated as CASSLGGASSQQFF.

The rearrangement links TRBV28 to TRBJ2-7, with D perhaps TRBD2 (6 bases). This CDR3 spans 15 amino acids. V lost 4 bases, J lost 7 bases, and 20 bases lay in between. Germline V gene sequence: CDR1 MDHEN, CDR2 SYDVKM. The CDR3 is CASSSAPPGVIEQYF. In DNA form, the CDR3 reads TGTGCCAGCAGTTCCGCCCCGCCGGGAGTTATAGAGCAGTACTTC. Together with reference TRBV28 and TRBJ2-7, the CDR3 gives the full variable domain: DVKVTQSSRYLVKRTGEKVFLECVQDMDHENMFWYRQDPGLGLRLIYFSYDVKMKEKGDIPEGYSVSREKKERFSLILESASTNQTSMYLCASSSAPPGVIEQYFGPGTRLTVT.

This sequence joins TRBV28 and TRBJ1-3, with TRBD1 as a possible D gene (5 bases). There are 16 residues in the CDR3. The germline V gene has CDR1 MDHEN and CDR2 SYDVKM. The V end was cut by 5 bases, the J end by 3 bases, with 17 bases between. As DNA, the CDR3 is TGTGCCAGCAGTACCATACGGGGGTTGATTGGAAACACCATATATTTT. Translating it yields CASSTIRGLIGNTIYF. Combining the CDR3 with reference TRBV28 and TRBJ1-3 gives the whole variable domain DVKVTQSSRYLVKRTGEKVFLECVQDMDHENMFWYRQDPGLGLRLIYFSYDVKMKEKGDIPEGYSVSREKKERFSLILESASTNQTSMYLCASSTIRGLIGNTIYFGEGSWLTVV.

The V call is TRBV5-4, the J call TRBJ1-1; D is unresolved. Germline CDR1 reads SGHNT; CDR2 reads YYREEE (reference sequence). This CDR3 has 14 residues. The germline V and J ends were trimmed by 1 base and 0 bases, with 7 bases remaining between them. The DNA of the CDR3 is TGTGCCAGCAGCTTGAGGGATATGAACACTGAAGCTTTCTTT. This sequence encodes CASSLRDMNTEAFF.

This clone was detected a few times. The V and J genes are TRBV7-6 and TRBJ2-2; TRBD1 aligns across 10 bases. The CDR3 covers 13 residues. The V segment lost 5 bases and the J segment 16 bases; nucleotides outside the gene matches: 10. Germline CDR1 SGHVS, CDR2 FNYEAQ. The CDR3 loop is CASSQGQGTESFF. DNA of the CDR3: TGTGCCAGCAGCCAGGGACAGGGGACCGAGTCGTTTTTT.

The genes are TRBV5-4 and TRBJ1-3, with D unresolved. This CDR3 region has 16 residues. Germline V gene data show CDR1 as SGHNT and CDR2 as YYREEE (reference sequence). V was pared by 0 bases and J by 2 bases, with 12 bases between. As DNA, the CDR3 is TGTGCCAGCAGCTTGGGTCCGGTAGGAGCTGGAAACACCATATATTTT. Translating it yields CASSLGPVGAGNTIYF.

This clone is classed as large. This chain links TRBV4-1 with TRBJ1-1, with a weak D call TRBD1 (6 bases). Germline CDR1 MGHRA, CDR2 YSYEKL. The V and J ends lost 1 base and 5 bases respectively, with 11 bases between them. CDR3 length: 14 amino acids. For the CDR3, the DNA is TGCGCCAGCAGCCAAGGACAGGATCGGACTGAAGCTTTCTTT. Residues: CASSQGQDRTEAFF.

For this clone: This same CDR3 is encoded by further DNA sequences in the sample. CDR3 sequence: CARSSGTRGPYNEQFF. CDR3 sequence (DNA): TGTGCCAGAAGCTCGGGAACTAGGGGACCGTACAATGAGCAGTTCTTC. The chain links TRBV5-3 to TRBJ2-1; possibly TRBD1 or TRBD2 for D (5 bases each). TRBV5-3 is assigned to the ORF class and has an uncertain function. This CDR3 has 16 amino acids. Trimming shortened V by 3 bases and J by 4 bases, and 17 bases separated the two germline ends.

The gene calls are TRBV5-6 and TRBJ1-2; D unresolved. Germline lookup yields CDR1 SGHDT and CDR2 YYEEEE. V was clipped by 4 bases and J by 7 bases, with 11 bases between them. CDR3 length equals 12 residues. The CDR3 nucleotides read TGTGCCAGCAGCCAGGCTTGGGTTGGCTACACCTTC. Translation: CASSQAWVGYTF.

This clone is a singleton in its sample. The chain employs TRBV4-1 and TRBJ2-5; D ambiguous. The J call is doubtful: the DNA matches TRBJ2-7 better. The germline CDR1 and CDR2 sequences are MGHRA and YSYEKL. The CDR3 contains 14 residues. This CDR3 is CASSQDQFSYEQYF. The CDR3, as DNA: TGCGCCAGCAGCCAAGACCAGTTTTCCTACGAGCAGTACTTC.

This rearrangement joins TRBV20-1 to TRBJ2-3; tentative D call: TRBD1 (5 bases). Germline assignment: CDR1 DFQATT and CDR2 SNEGSKA (reference sequence). The germline V and J ends were trimmed by 2 bases and 5 bases, with 5 bases remaining between them. This CDR3 comprises 11 residues. This CDR3 is CSARRGDTQYF. The CDR3 DNA reads as TGCAGTGCTAGAAGGGGAGATACGCAGTATTTT.

This chain uses TRBV18 with TRBJ1-1; D is undetermined. This CDR3 is 16 amino acids long. V lost 2 bases to trimming and J lost 0 bases, with 13 bases between them. Germline V CDR1 and CDR2: KGHSH, LQKENI. CDR3 in DNA: TGTGCCAGCTCACCAGCCAACGGACGAGTGAACACTGAAGCTTTCTTT. It translates to CASSPANGRVNTEAFF.

The V and J genes are TRBV15 and TRBJ2-3; D call uncertain. V was trimmed by 0 bases and J by 2 bases, leaving 9 bases between them. Germline lookup yields CDR1 LNHNV and CDR2 YYDKDF (reference sequence). The CDR3 length is 15 residues. This CDR3 reads CATSRDPSPTDTQYF. DNA for the CDR3: TGTGCCACCAGCAGAGATCCGTCACCCACAGATACGCAGTATTTT.

The gene calls are TRBV7-6 and TRBJ2-1; 7 bases match TRBD2. CDR1 and CDR2 from the germline V gene are SGHVS and FNYEAQ. Losses at the gene ends were 1 base for V and 1 base for J; bases not matched to a gene: 10. The CDR3 covers 18 residues. The CDR3 protein is CASSLEPSGGSSYNEQFF. For the CDR3, the DNA is TGTGCCAGCAGCTTAGAACCTTCTGGCGGGAGTTCCTACAATGAGCAGTTCTTC.

This clone has just one count. The genes are TRBV7-2 and TRBJ1-4; possibly TRBD1 for D (5 bases). CDR1 SGHTA and CDR2 FQGNSA come from the germline V gene. V was shortened by 5 bases and J by 8 bases, with 21 bases between the two germline ends. CDR3 length: 16 residues. The CDR3 reads CASSRAGATAKEKLFF. The CDR3 DNA sequence: TGTGCCAGCAGCCGTGCTGGGGCGACAGCGAAGGAAAAACTGTTTTTT. Complete variable domain (other parts from reference TRBV7-2 and TRBJ1-4): GAGVSQSPSNKVTEKGKDVELRCDPISGHTALYWYRQSLGQGLEFLIYFQGNSAPDKSGLPSDRFSAERTGGSVSTLTIQRTQQEDSAVYLCASSRAGATAKEKLFFGSGTQLSVL.

The chain has TRBV5-1 and TRBJ2-1; 7 bases map to TRBD2. Germline CDR1 reads SGHRS; CDR2 reads YFSETQ. This CDR3 region has 15 residues. Losses at the gene ends were 1 base for V and 7 bases for J; bases not matched to a gene: 8. DNA of the CDR3: TGCGCCAGCAGCTTGTATCAAGCGGGATTAAATGAGCAGTTCTTC. Translation gives CASSLYQAGLNEQFF. Complete variable domain (other parts from reference TRBV5-1 and TRBJ2-1): KAGVTQTPRYLIKTRGQQVTLSCSPISGHRSVSWYQQTPGQGLQFLFEYFSETQRNKGNFPGRFSGRQFSNSRSEMNVSTLELGDSALYLCASSLYQAGLNEQFFGPGTRLTVL.

This clone appeared once. Here the CDR3 DNA reads TGTGCCAGCAGTTTGGGGCGTTTGGACACTGAAGCTTTCTTT. Translating it yields CASSLGRLDTEAFF. The V call is TRBV28, the J call TRBJ1-1; D possibly corresponds to TRBD1 (5 bases). The ends were cut back, 3 bases at V and 3 bases at J, with 11 bases in the middle. The germline V gene has CDR1 MDHEN and CDR2 SYDVKM. CDR3 size: 14 residues.

The chain recombines TRBV29-1 with TRBJ2-7; perhaps TRBD2 as D (7 bases). Trimming removed 1 base at V and 2 bases at J, with 21 bases between. The CDR3 runs to 17 residues. Per the germline V gene, CDR1 is SQVTM and CDR2 is ANQGSEA. The CDR3 DNA reads TGCAGCGTTGAAGCGAGGGGAGGGGGGGGACTCACCTACGAGCAGTACTTC. Protein product: CSVEARGGGGLTYEQYF.

The chain has TRBV6-1 and TRBJ2-1; D may be TRBD2 (6 bases). The germline V gene encodes CDR1 MNHNS and CDR2 SASEGT. Trimming shortened V by 5 bases and J by 7 bases, and 15 bases separated the two germline ends. This CDR3 region has 14 residues. DNA for the CDR3: TGTGCCAGCAGTTCCTTTGGAGGGCGGAATGAGCAGTTCTTC. Translated: CASSSFGGRNEQFF.

The chain recombines TRBV28 with TRBJ1-5; 10 bases match TRBD1. Germline values: CDR1 MDHEN, CDR2 SYDVKM. Trimming cost V 10 bases and J 7 bases; bases outside gene matches: 4. The CDR3 sequence is 12 residues long. In DNA form, the CDR3 reads TGTGCCACCGGGACAGGGGCCCAGCCCCAGCATTTT. It codes for CATGTGAQPQHF.

This clone has only one observation. V gene TRBV7-8 combines with J gene TRBJ2-5, with 11 bases fitting TRBD2. The CDR3 totals 17 residues. The germline gives CDR1 SGHVS, CDR2 FQNEAQ. The V gene end was trimmed by 5 bases and the J gene end by 4 bases; junction bases not matched to a gene: 12. The CDR3 here is CASSPLVAGGPRETQYF. The DNA for the CDR3 is TGTGCCAGCAGCCCTCTCGTAGCGGGAGGGCCGCGAGAGACCCAGTACTTC. The full variable domain, with the rest looked up from reference TRBV7-8 and TRBJ2-5, is GAGVSQSPRYKVAKRGQDVALRCDPISGHVSLFWYQQALGQGPEFLTYFQNEAQLDKSGLPSDRFFAERPEGSVSTLKIQRTQQEDSAVYLCASSPLVAGGPRETQYFGPGTRLLVL.

V is TRBV7-5 and J is TRBJ2-4; the table's TRBD2 call for D was not verified on the DNA. TRBV7-5 is tagged as a pseudogene. The CDR3 totals 17 residues. The CDR3 DNA reads TGTGCCAGAAGCTTGGGCAGCGGGAGGGCGCTCAAAAACATTCAGTACTTC. This sequence encodes CARSLGSGRALKNIQYF.

This clone was picked up a small number of times. This sequence joins TRBV5-1 and TRBJ2-1, with TRBD1 as a possible D gene (6 bases). Germline values: CDR1 SGHRS, CDR2 YFSETQ. V dropped 6 bases and J dropped 10 bases, with 17 bases sitting between them. The CDR3 covers 13 residues. The CDR3 is CASKGNRAGEQFF. DNA for the CDR3: TGCGCCAGCAAGGGTAACAGGGCAGGGGAGCAGTTCTTC.

V usage is TRBV5-1 and J usage is TRBJ2-3; D tentatively reads TRBD1 or TRBD2 (5 bases each). CDR1 and CDR2 from the germline V gene are SGHRS and YFSETQ. V was pared by 6 bases and J by 1 base, with 18 bases between. The CDR3 runs to 16 residues. CDR3 in DNA: TGCGCCAGCACCCCGGACTTGACAGCGGGCACAGATACGCAGTATTTT. It specifies CASTPDLTAGTDTQYF. The whole variable domain, remainder taken from reference TRBV5-1 and TRBJ2-3, is KAGVTQTPRYLIKTRGQQVTLSCSPISGHRSVSWYQQTPGQGLQFLFEYFSETQRNKGNFPGRFSGRQFSNSRSEMNVSTLELGDSALYLCASTPDLTAGTDTQYFGPGTRLTVL.

The chain links TRBV2 to TRBJ1-5; D uncertain. Trimming pared 1 base from V and 6 bases from J, leaving 7 bases between. This CDR3 contains 13 residues. The V gene's germline CDR1 is SNHLY and CDR2 FYNNEI. The CDR3 nucleotides read TGTGCCAGCAGTGAAGACATAGGTCAGCCCCAGCATTTT. It yields the protein CASSEDIGQPQHF.

This clone was counted between two and nine times. In DNA form, the CDR3 reads TGTGCCTGGTCGAGAGACCTCCGGACAGGGACAGATACGCAGTATTTT. Translating gives CAWSRDLRTGTDTQYF. This rearrangement joins TRBV30 to TRBJ2-3; TRBD1 matches at 8 bases. Germline V gene data show CDR1 as GTSNPN and CDR2 as SVGIG (reference sequence). The CDR3 runs 16 residues. The ends lost 5 bases at V and 3 bases at J; junction bases unmatched: 13.

The chain employs TRBV11-2 and TRBJ2-2; 8 bases align to TRBD1. Trimming removed 6 bases from V and 6 bases from J; junction bases left unmatched: 15. Looked up from germline, CDR1 is SGHAT and CDR2 is FQNNGV. The CDR3 consists of 17 residues. CDR3 region: CASSHPGTGRGAGELFF. The DNA of the CDR3 is TGTGCCAGCAGTCACCCCGGGACAGGCCGTGGGGCCGGGGAGCTGTTTTTT.

V and J are TRBV4-2 and TRBJ2-1; 10 bases fit TRBD2. Per the germline V gene, CDR1 is LGHNA and CDR2 is YNFKEQ. With 0 bases clipped from V and 3 bases from J, the junction kept 11 bases outside the gene matches. This CDR3 has 19 residues. CDR3 nucleotides: TGTGCCAGCAGCCAAGATCCTAGCGGGAGCCTATCAGACTACAATGAGCAGTTCTTC. Translation: CASSQDPSGSLSDYNEQFF.

The chain carries TRBV2 and TRBJ2-1; weak D call: TRBD2 (6 bases). Trimming took 7 bases from V and 3 from J, leaving 10 bases between them. This CDR3 region has 13 residues. CDR1 is SNHLY, CDR2 FYNNEI, per germline. CDR3 sequence reads: CASKRSGYNEQFF. Written as DNA, the CDR3 is TGTGCCAGCAAGCGTAGCGGCTACAATGAGCAGTTCTTC.

The rearrangement joins TRBV28 to TRBJ1-5; tentatively, D is TRBD1 (6 bases). Trimming removed 6 bases at V and 2 bases at J, with 8 bases between. The CDR3 sequence is 13 residues long. From germline, CDR1 is MDHEN and CDR2 SYDVKM. CDR3 region: CASRGGRNQPQHF. The CDR3 DNA reads TGTGCCAGCAGGGGGGGCCGCAATCAGCCCCAGCATTTT.